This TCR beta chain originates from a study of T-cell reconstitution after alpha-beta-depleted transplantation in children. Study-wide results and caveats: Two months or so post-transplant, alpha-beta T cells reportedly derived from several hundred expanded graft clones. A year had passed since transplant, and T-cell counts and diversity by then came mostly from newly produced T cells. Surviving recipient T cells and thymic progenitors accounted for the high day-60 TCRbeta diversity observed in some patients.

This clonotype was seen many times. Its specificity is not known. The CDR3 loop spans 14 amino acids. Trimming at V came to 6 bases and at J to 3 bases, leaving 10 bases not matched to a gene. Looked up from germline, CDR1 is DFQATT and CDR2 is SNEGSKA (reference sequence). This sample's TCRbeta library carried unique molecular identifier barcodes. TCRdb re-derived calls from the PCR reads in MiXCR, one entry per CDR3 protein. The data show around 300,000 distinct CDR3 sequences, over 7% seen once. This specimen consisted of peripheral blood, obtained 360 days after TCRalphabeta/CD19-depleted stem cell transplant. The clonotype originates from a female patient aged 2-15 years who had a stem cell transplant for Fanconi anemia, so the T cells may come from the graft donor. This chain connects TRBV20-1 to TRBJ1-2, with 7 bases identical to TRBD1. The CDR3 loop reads CSAPTQGGHYGYTF. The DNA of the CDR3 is TGCAGTGCCCCAACGCAGGGGGGCCACTATGGCTACACCTTC.